The following is a T cell receptor (beta chain) sequence with its context. Its antigen is not identified. These data belong to a study of cytomegalovirus exposure and HLA in healthy donors. Findings and limits, study-wide: Sequence variants that were highly shared formed a cluster that was likely a sequencing artifact. TCR beta V- and J-gene trimming was later associated with a missense DCLRE1C variant. When a later analysis was performed, an Asian-associated ancestry cluster reportedly had fewer N-insertions than the 666-donor mean. The sole available immune exposure information was CMV serostatus.

CDR3 length equals 16 residues. Germline V gene data show CDR1 as SGHVS and CDR2 as FNYEAQ. J was trimmed by 6 bases and V by 4 bases; bases with no gene match: 13. Amplification used 60 Vbeta primers and 13 Jbeta primers. Sequenced by immunoSEQ multiplex PCR; TCRdb stores in-frame clones only, minus some. The sample yields tens of thousands of clones, 68% seen once. The chain combines TRBV7-6 with TRBJ2-7; 9 bases align to TRBD2. Sequencing was performed on PBMCs. This TCR was sampled from a woman in her twenties or thirties in good health and CMV-seronegative. This chain's CDR3 is CASSSAGGVRRSEQYF. DNA of the CDR3: TGTGCCAGCAGCTCCGCGGGGGGGGTTAGGAGATCCGAGCAGTACTTC. Drawing the rest from reference TRBV7-6 and TRBJ2-7, the complete variable domain is GAGVSQSPRYKVTKRGQDVALRCDPISGHVSLYWYRQALGQGPEFLTYFNYEAQQDKSGLPNDRFSAERPEGSISTLTIQRTEQRDSAMYRCASSSAGGVRRSEQYFGPGTRLTVT.